This T cell receptor (beta chain) derives from a study of post-analysis software for immune sequencing data. The count of this clonotype is one. Antigen specificity is unknown. The CDR3 extends over 12 amino acids. Germline-derived CDR1 and CDR2 are SQVTM and ANQGSEA. Trimming removed 6 bases from V and 12 bases from J; junction bases left unmatched: 10. Unique molecular identifiers had been added to the TCR beta cDNA libraries. TCRdb processed the PCR reads anew with MiXCR; each CDR3 protein has one entry. The sample contains over 700,000 distinct CDR3 sequences, just under 30% of which appear only once. Regarding the study as a whole: TRBV5-6, TRBV5-1 and TRBV20-1 belonged to a set of roughly five TRBV segments that were more frequent in patients than controls.

This chain joins TRBV29-1 and TRBJ2-1; 8 bases agree with TRBD2. The clonotype originates from a girl aged 10 to 17 with multiple sclerosis. The source material was blood. Here the CDR3 reads CSVGAGLGGQFF. Written as DNA, the CDR3 is TGCAGCGTGGGAGCGGGACTAGGGGGGCAGTTCTTC.